This T cell receptor beta chain was documented in a study of blood T cells in healthy people across ages. Primers used in a second PCR of roughly 6 to 12 cycles were a sample-barcoded 5' primer and a J-beta primer mix. Per-sample output comprised a minimum of 2.5 million paired-end reads containing CDR3. Each CDR3 protein is one row after TCRdb ran MiXCR on the 5' RACE reads. The sample lists roughly 860,000 distinct CDR3 sequences; about 62% were seen once. This clonotype turned up a few times. The clonotype originates from a man aged 25 to 45 in good health. Sample: blood.

The CDR3 nucleotides read TGCAGTGCAATCATTCCGGGACTAGCGGGGAGCACAGATACGCAGTATTTT. This translates into CSAIIPGLAGSTDTQYF. The V and J genes are TRBV20-1 and TRBJ2-3, with 13 bases lining up with TRBD2. The CDR3 sequence is 17 residues long. The junction had 9 bases not matched to a gene; V was cut back by 6 bases and J by 0 bases. CDR1 and CDR2 from the germline V gene are DFQATT and SNEGSKA (reference sequence).